These T cell receptor beta chains were read from a single sample in a study of CD8 T cells in ankylosing spondylitis. TCRdb independently ran MiXCR on the 5' RACE reads; one entry per CDR3 protein. Among nearly 350,000 distinct CDR3 sequences listed, roughly 14% were seen once. Sequenced: blood, either unsorted or a sorted T cell fraction (not recorded which). The origin of the receptors is a male donor with ankylosing spondylitis or in good health (not recorded which). Both conserved end residues are part of each CDR3. Fields, in order: J gene, D gene, clone size, V gene, CDR3 protein, CDR3 DNA. D genes are given only for firm matches. Some rows mark clone size as missing; the rest say once, few, many or name a class of expanded clone.

j_gene: TRBJ1-5
d_gene: -
abundance: -
v_gene: TRBV6-2/TRBV6-3
CDR3aa: CASSYSGQGAQPQHF
CDR3nt: TGTGCCAGCAGTTACTCCGGACAAGGGGCTCAGCCCCAGCATTTT

j_gene: TRBJ1-5
d_gene: TRBD1
abundance: -
v_gene: TRBV11-2
CDR3aa: CASSPGGQPYYSNQPQHF
CDR3nt: TGTGCCAGCAGCCCTGGGGGACAGCCCTACTATAGCAATCAGCCCCAGCATTTT

j_gene: TRBJ2-6
d_gene: -
abundance: -
v_gene: TRBV3-1
CDR3aa: CASSHYRVPPNSGANVLTF
CDR3nt: TGTGCCAGCAGCCATTACAGGGTACCCCCCAACTCTGGGGCCAACGTCCTGACTTTC

j_gene: TRBJ2-2
d_gene: TRBD1
abundance: -
v_gene: TRBV7-8
CDR3aa: CASITGGPPGELFF
CDR3nt: TGTGCCAGCATAACAGGGGGACCTCCCGGGGAGCTGTTTTTT

j_gene: TRBJ2-3
d_gene: -
abundance: few
v_gene: TRBV6-1
CDR3aa: CASTTAGLGTDTQYF
CDR3nt: TGTGCCAGCACCACCGCGGGGTTGGGCACAGATACGCAGTATTTT

j_gene: TRBJ2-1
d_gene: -
abundance: many
v_gene: TRBV3-1
CDR3aa: CASSQINEQFF
CDR3nt: TGTGCCAGCAGCCAAATCAATGAGCAGTTCTTC

j_gene: TRBJ2-2
d_gene: TRBD2
abundance: -
v_gene: TRBV12-3/TRBV12-4
CDR3aa: CASSPRASGSKVGELFF
CDR3nt: TGTGCCAGCAGCCCCCGGGCTAGCGGGAGTAAAGTCGGGGAGCTGTTTTTT

j_gene: TRBJ1-4
d_gene: -
abundance: few
v_gene: TRBV2
CDR3aa: CASSGPGTSYEKLFF
CDR3nt: TGTGCCAGCAGCGGGCCCGGGACAAGTTATGAAAAACTGTTTTTT

j_gene: TRBJ2-1
d_gene: -
abundance: few
v_gene: TRBV5-6
CDR3aa: CASSYREEQFF
CDR3nt: TGTGCCAGCAGCTATCGGGAAGAGCAGTTCTTC

j_gene: TRBJ2-1
d_gene: -
abundance: few
v_gene: TRBV11-2
CDR3aa: CASSLDPGNGLRNEQFF
CDR3nt: TGTGCCAGCAGCTTAGATCCAGGGAACGGGCTTAGGAATGAGCAGTTCTTC

j_gene: TRBJ2-4
d_gene: TRBD1
abundance: -
v_gene: TRBV6-1
CDR3aa: CASSDRDRFDIQYF
CDR3nt: TGTGCCAGCAGTGACCGGGACAGGTTCGACATTCAGTACTTC

j_gene: TRBJ2-3
d_gene: TRBD2
abundance: few
v_gene: TRBV11-2
CDR3aa: CASRLAYSTDTQYF
CDR3nt: TGTGCCAGTAGACTAGCGTATAGCACAGATACGCAGTATTTT

j_gene: TRBJ2-7
d_gene: TRBD2
abundance: few
v_gene: TRBV29-1
CDR3aa: CSVGQLAGKSSYEQYF
CDR3nt: TGCAGCGTAGGACAGTTAGCGGGGAAGAGCTCCTACGAGCAGTACTTC

j_gene: TRBJ2-7
d_gene: TRBD1
abundance: -
v_gene: TRBV9
CDR3aa: CASSVGQGVSYEQYF
CDR3nt: TGTGCCAGCAGCGTAGGCCAGGGGGTGTCCTACGAGCAGTACTTC

j_gene: TRBJ2-2
d_gene: -
abundance: few
v_gene: TRBV10-2
CDR3aa: CASSELGGMNTGELFF
CDR3nt: TGCGCCAGCAGTGAGCTGGGCGGGATGAACACCGGGGAGCTGTTTTTT

j_gene: TRBJ2-3
d_gene: TRBD2
abundance: few
v_gene: TRBV7-8
CDR3aa: CASSLAGEGDTQYF
CDR3nt: TGTGCCAGCAGCTTAGCCGGGGAGGGAGATACGCAGTATTTT

j_gene: TRBJ2-7
d_gene: TRBD1
abundance: -
v_gene: TRBV5-1
CDR3aa: CASSTGQGVNEQYF
CDR3nt: TGCGCCAGCAGCACCGGACAGGGGGTCAACGAGCAGTACTTC

j_gene: TRBJ2-7
d_gene: -
abundance: few
v_gene: TRBV15
CDR3aa: CATSRGETRRTVEQYF
CDR3nt: TGTGCCACCAGCAGAGGGGAGACTAGGAGGACGGTCGAGCAGTACTTC

j_gene: TRBJ2-2
d_gene: -
abundance: few
v_gene: TRBV5-6
CDR3aa: CASSPPAATGELFF
CDR3nt: TGTGCCAGCAGCCCCCCCGCAGCCACCGGGGAGCTGTTTTTT

j_gene: TRBJ2-2
d_gene: -
abundance: -
v_gene: TRBV5-1
CDR3aa: CASSPLVGVNTGELFF
CDR3nt: TGCGCCAGCAGCCCCCTGGTGGGGGTTAACACCGGGGAGCTGTTTTTT

j_gene: TRBJ2-2
d_gene: TRBD2
abundance: -
v_gene: TRBV19
CDR3aa: CASTRGGKRNTGELFF
CDR3nt: TGTGCCAGTACCCGCGGGGGAAAGAGGAACACCGGGGAGCTGTTTTTT

j_gene: TRBJ2-7
d_gene: -
abundance: once
v_gene: TRBV10-3
CDR3aa: CAISSSTTGSSYEQYF
CDR3nt: TGTGCCATCAGTTCATCGACTACCGGGAGCTCCTACGAGCAGTACTTC

j_gene: TRBJ2-7
d_gene: TRBD1
abundance: few
v_gene: TRBV12-3/TRBV12-4
CDR3aa: CASSPDRADFYEQYF
CDR3nt: TGTGCCAGCAGTCCTGACAGGGCGGATTTTTACGAGCAGTACTTC

j_gene: TRBJ2-3
d_gene: -
abundance: -
v_gene: TRBV4-2
CDR3aa: CASTRGTGLAGSLSDTQYF
CDR3nt: TGTGCCAGCACCCGTGGGACAGGGCTAGCGGGATCCTTATCGGATACGCAGTATTTT

j_gene: TRBJ2-3
d_gene: -
abundance: -
v_gene: TRBV5-1
CDR3aa: CASSLPLSTDTQYF
CDR3nt: TGCGCCAGCAGCCTCCCCTTAAGCACAGATACGCAGTATTTT

j_gene: TRBJ2-7
d_gene: -
abundance: -
v_gene: TRBV5-5
CDR3aa: CASSHGLSPNEQYF
CDR3nt: TGTGCCAGCAGCCACGGACTATCCCCCAACGAGCAGTACTTC

j_gene: TRBJ1-1
d_gene: TRBD1
abundance: many
v_gene: TRBV3-1
CDR3aa: CASSQATGDTEAFF
CDR3nt: TGTGCCAGCAGCCAAGCGACAGGGGATACTGAAGCTTTCTTT

j_gene: TRBJ2-3
d_gene: -
abundance: -
v_gene: TRBV6-5
CDR3aa: CATCRGVDTQYF
CDR3nt: TGTGCCACCTGCAGGGGGGTGGATACGCAGTATTTT

j_gene: TRBJ2-7
d_gene: -
abundance: -
v_gene: TRBV5-1
CDR3aa: CASSHEGGRYEQYF
CDR3nt: TGCGCCAGCAGCCACGAGGGTGGTAGGTACGAGCAGTACTTC

j_gene: TRBJ2-7
d_gene: -
abundance: few
v_gene: TRBV12-3/TRBV12-4
CDR3aa: CASSRSGASSYEQYF
CDR3nt: TGTGCCAGCAGTCGCTCGGGCGCGAGCTCCTACGAGCAGTACTTC

j_gene: TRBJ2-2
d_gene: TRBD2
abundance: few
v_gene: TRBV5-1
CDR3aa: CASSWEGAPELFF
CDR3nt: TGCGCCAGCAGCTGGGAGGGCGCCCCGGAGCTGTTTTTT

j_gene: TRBJ2-1
d_gene: TRBD2
abundance: -
v_gene: TRBV20-1
CDR3aa: CSARDRLSGGKYNEQFF
CDR3nt: TGCAGTGCTAGAGATAGGTTAAGCGGGGGGAAGTACAATGAGCAGTTCTTC